The 5 T cell receptor beta chains below all came from one sample that was sequenced in a study of blood T cells in healthy people across ages (dated by TCRdb to between 2015 and 2017). Library construction relied on 5' RACE. Sequencing relied on an Illumina HiSeq 2500. The second PCR ran for about 6 to 12 cycles and used a J-beta primer mix along with a sample-barcoded 5' primer. TCRdb took the public reads, trimmed them with fastp at Q25, ran MiXCR for clone calling and kept in-frame beta chains. Every entry covers one CDR3 protein and lists the most common genes and DNA from its rows. The sample contains approximately 690,000 distinct CDR3 sequences, 58% of them found a single time. The ten largest clones add up to roughly 34% of the sample. The material sequenced was blood. All receptors come from a man in his fifties or sixties in good health.

The table lists this clonotype with a few counts. The chain links TRBV12-3 or TRBV12-4 to TRBJ2-3; 9 bases are a match to TRBD1. Trimming cost V 5 bases and J 5 bases; bases outside gene matches: 8. This CDR3 contains 15 residues. The CDR3 region is CASSISGTGQDTQYF. In nucleotides, the CDR3 is TGTGCCAGCAGTATTTCCGGGACAGGGCAAGATACGCAGTATTTT.

The chain is built from TRBV14 and TRBJ2-7; TRBD1 is a possible D gene (5 bases). The J call may be incorrect, as the DNA end agrees better with TRBJ2-4. The germline V gene has CDR1 SGHDN and CDR2 FVKESK. The CDR3 has 13 amino acids. CDR3 coding DNA: TGTGCCAGCAGCCAATTAAGGGGTAGCATTCAGTACTTC. The encoded protein is CASSQLRGSIQYF.

This clonotype appeared many times. The rearrangement links TRBV2 to TRBJ2-5; 10 positions match TRBD2. This CDR3 has 13 residues. The germline V gene encodes CDR1 SNHLY and CDR2 FYNNEI. The junction had 6 bases not matched to a gene; V was cut back by 8 bases and J by 6 bases. The CDR3 here is CASGVAGGKTQYF. CDR3 in DNA: TGTGCCAGCGGGGTAGCGGGGGGAAAGACCCAGTACTTC.

To note about this clonotype: At one boundary the junction diverges from the germline segment, which might be a read error. CDR3 DNA: TGTGTCAGCAGTTACTCGTCTGCTAGCTTCAAGAATGAGCAGTTCTTC. As protein: CVSSYSSASFKNEQFF. The V and J genes are TRBV6-5 and TRBJ2-1; TRBD2 might be the D (5 bases). The germline gives CDR1 MNHEY, CDR2 SVGAGI. This CDR3 has 16 residues.

In its sample, this clonotype was seen many times. The chain recombines TRBV20-1 with TRBJ2-3; D gene ambiguous. The CDR3 length is 11 residues. The V end was cut by 4 bases, the J end by 3 bases, with 5 bases between. CDR1 DFQATT and CDR2 SNEGSKA come from the germline V gene (reference sequence). CDR3 sequence: CSAIFTDTQYF. Written as DNA, the CDR3 is TGCAGTGCTATTTTTACAGATACGCAGTATTTT.